The entry below describes one TCR beta chain. The antigen is unknown. Some clones are missing from TCRdb's copy, which holds only in-frame ones; the method was immunoSEQ multiplex PCR. The sample lists some 2,000,000 clones; 85% to 95% were seen once. This CDR3 region has 15 residues. Per germline, CDR1 LGHNA and CDR2 YNFKEQ. The J segment lost 3 bases and the V segment lost 0 bases, leaving 5 bases of the junction unmatched. The data are from a study of shared clonotypes between healthy human individuals. Study as a whole: CD4 naive and memory got three plates each, CD8 naive two, CD8 memory one.

Terminally differentiated effector memory CD45RA+ cells were excluded from the naive CD8 cells, which were CD45RO-negative and positively selected for CCR7. Everyone who donated was a Caucasian adult who lived in Nashville, Tennessee. Study-wide points: A generally larger estimated richness was seen in naive subsets than in memory subsets. Naive CD4 clonotypes were shared across a few donors at 5% to 6%.

The chain joins TRBV4-2 to TRBJ2-7, with 7 positions matching TRBD1. The TCR was taken from a young man in good health. Material for sequencing was naive CD8+ T cells sorted from blood. The CDR3 loop is CASSQDWAGGYEQYF. Here the CDR3 DNA reads TGTGCCAGCAGCCAAGATTGGGCAGGGGGCTACGAGCAGTACTTC.